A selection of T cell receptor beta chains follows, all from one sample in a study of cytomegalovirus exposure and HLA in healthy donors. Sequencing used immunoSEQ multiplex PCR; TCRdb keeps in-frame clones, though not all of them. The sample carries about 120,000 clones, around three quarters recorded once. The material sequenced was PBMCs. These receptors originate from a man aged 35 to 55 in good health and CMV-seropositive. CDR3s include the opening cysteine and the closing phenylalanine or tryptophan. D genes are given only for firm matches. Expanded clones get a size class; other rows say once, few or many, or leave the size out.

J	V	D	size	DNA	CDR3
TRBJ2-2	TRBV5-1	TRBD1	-	TGCGCCAGCAGCTTGGGGGACAGGTCCGGGGAGCTGTTTTTT	CASSLGDRSGELFF
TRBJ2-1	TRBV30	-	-	TGTGCTAAAAGGGTTCGGGGGTTGAATGAGCAGTTCTTC	CAKRVRGLNEQFF
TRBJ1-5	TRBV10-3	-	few	TGTGCCATCAGTGACCCAAATCAGCCCCAGCATTTT	CAISDPNQPQHF
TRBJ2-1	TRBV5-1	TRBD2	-	TGCGCCAGCAGCTTGCGGACTAGCAATGAGCAGTTCTTC	CASSLRTSNEQFF
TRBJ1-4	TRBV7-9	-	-	TGTTCCAGCAGCTCCCAAACAGGGTCAACTAATGAAAAACTGTTTTTT	CSSSSQTGSTNEKLFF
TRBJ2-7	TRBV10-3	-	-	TGTGCCATCCAAACTTCCTTGGACAGCTCCTACGAGCAGTACTTC	CAIQTSLDSSYEQYF
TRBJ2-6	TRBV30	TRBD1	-	TGTGCCTGGAGTGTACAGAAGTACAGGGGCGCTAAGAGCTCTGGGGCCAACGTCCTGACTTTC	CAWSVQKYRGAKSSGANVLTF
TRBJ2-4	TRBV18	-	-	TGTGCCAGCTCACCACCGGGCAAAGCCAAAAACATTCAGTACTTC	CASSPPGKAKNIQYF
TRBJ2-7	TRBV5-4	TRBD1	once	TGTGCCAGCAGCCCCGGGACAGGCTCCTACGAGCAGTACTTC	CASSPGTGSYEQYF
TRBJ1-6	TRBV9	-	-	TGTGCCAGCAGCACACAGGGTAGCGATTCACCCCTCCACTTT	CASSTQGSDSPLHF
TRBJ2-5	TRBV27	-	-	TGTGCCAGCAGTCTGCTACCGGGACAAGAGACCCAGTACTTC	CASSLLPGQETQYF
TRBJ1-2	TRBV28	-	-	TGTGCCAGATGGGCATTCAGCTATGGCTACACCTTC	CARWAFSYGYTF
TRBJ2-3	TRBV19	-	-	TGTGCCAGCACTAAGGCGGTAGGAAGAGATACGCAGTATTTT	CASTKAVGRDTQYF
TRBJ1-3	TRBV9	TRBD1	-	TGTGCCAGCAGCGGGAAGGAGGGGGCTTATGGAAACACCATATATTTT	CASSGKEGAYGNTIYF
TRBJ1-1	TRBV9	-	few	TGTGCCAGCAGCGCTGACGGGGTTGTAGACACTGAAGCTTTCTTT	CASSADGVVDTEAFF
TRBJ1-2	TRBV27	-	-	TGTGCCAGCAGTTTTGCTGGGGGACTGTTTGGACCTAACTATGGCTACACCTTC	CASSFAGGLFGPNYGYTF
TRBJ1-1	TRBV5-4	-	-	TGTGCCAGCAGCTTGTTGTATGAGCGTAAAGGAGGAGCTTTCTTT	CASSLLYERKGGAFF
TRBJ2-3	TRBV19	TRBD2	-	TGTGCCAGTAGCCCCTACCCAGCTAGCGGGGGACCAGATACGCAGTATTTT	CASSPYPASGGPDTQYF
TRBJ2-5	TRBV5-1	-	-	TGCGCCAGCAGCTTCAACAGGGCCCAAGAGACCCAGTACTTC	CASSFNRAQETQYF
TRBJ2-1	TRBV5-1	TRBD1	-	TGCGCCAGCAGCTTGTGGGGACAGGGGGCGTATGAGCAGTTCTTC	CASSLWGQGAYEQFF
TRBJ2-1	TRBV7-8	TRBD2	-	TGTGCCAGCAGCTTAGCCGCAACTAGCGGGGGGGCCTACAATGAGCAGTTCTTC	CASSLAATSGGAYNEQFF
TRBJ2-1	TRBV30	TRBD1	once	TGTGCCTGGAGGAAAGACAGGGGAGGCGAGCAGTTCTTC	CAWRKDRGGEQFF